The source of this T cell receptor beta chain is a study of cytomegalovirus exposure and HLA in healthy donors. Trimming at V came to 5 bases and at J to 0 bases, leaving 17 bases not matched to a gene. Germline CDR1 reads SNHLY; CDR2 reads FYNNEI. CDR3 size: 19 residues. Note on this clone: What it binds is unknown.

Primers: 60 Vbeta forward and 13 Jbeta reverse. Some clones are missing from TCRdb's copy, which holds only in-frame ones; the method was immunoSEQ multiplex PCR. The sample has more than 110,000 clones, 70% to 80% seen once. Study results and caveats: A later analysis revealed that TCR association rates differed between HLA loci, peaking at DRB1 and bottoming out at HLA-C.

Material for sequencing was PBMCs. The sequence derives from a woman between 50 and 59 years old in good health and CMV-seronegative. This chain joins TRBV2 and TRBJ1-1; 8 bases are a match to TRBD1. CDR3 in DNA: TGTGCCAGCAGTCTTACCCGGACAGGGCGGTCGATGGTGAACACTGAAGCTTTCTTT. It translates to CASSLTRTGRSMVNTEAFF.